These 8 T cell receptor beta chains share one sample of origin, sequenced in a study of T cells in Graves' hyperthyroidism and ophthalmopathy. TCR beta CDR3 regions were amplified from RNA transcripts. RT-PCR in the first round (using the HTBI primer set) targeted the TCR CDR3. TCRdb reanalysed the multiplex PCR reads using MiXCR and keeps one entry per CDR3 protein. The sample includes some 440,000 distinct CDR3 sequences, 15% to 19% of them seen just once. The specimen was blood. The source is a young woman with Graves' hyperthyroidism.

Many counts were recorded for this clonotype. This rearrangement joins TRBV30 to TRBJ1-5; D uncertain. CDR3 length: 13 residues. In germline, CDR1 is GTSNPN, CDR2 SVGIG (reference sequence). V was cut by 2 bases and J by 2 bases, with 7 bases left in between. The CDR3 is CAWSKRGNQPQHF. In DNA form, the CDR3 reads TGTGCCTGGAGTAAGAGGGGCAATCAGCCCCAGCATTTT.

In this sample, this clonotype turned up many times. The CDR3, as DNA: TGTGCCAGCAGCTTAGGGCTGTCCTACACCGGGGAGCTGTTTTTT. As protein: CASSLGLSYTGELFF. The chain carries TRBV7-3 and TRBJ2-2; no firm D call. The CDR3 contains 15 residues. Germline CDR1 and CDR2: SGHTA and FQGTGA. The V end was cut by 2 bases, the J end by 3 bases, with 10 bases between.

This clonotype was recorded many times. The rearrangement links TRBV3-1 to TRBJ1-2; tentatively, D is TRBD1 (5 bases). V dropped 4 bases and J dropped 2 bases, with 14 bases sitting between them. Per germline, CDR1 LGHDT and CDR2 YNNKEL (reference sequence). The CDR3 length is 15 residues. The CDR3 is CASSRSSAGNYGYTF. CDR3 bases: TGTGCCAGCAGCCGGTCTAGTGCAGGGAACTATGGCTACACCTTC.

At least ten counts were recorded for this clonotype. V gene TRBV18 combines with J gene TRBJ2-1; no reliable D call. The V gene's germline CDR1 is KGHSH and CDR2 LQKENI. The V and J ends lost 3 bases and 8 bases respectively, with 17 bases between them. The CDR3 length is 15 residues. The CDR3 loop is CASSPRLYTGDEQFF. CDR3 coding DNA: TGTGCCAGCTCACCCCGACTTTACACGGGCGATGAGCAGTTCTTC.

The chain links TRBV10-3 to TRBJ1-5; D gene uncertain. Per the germline V gene, CDR1 is ENHRY and CDR2 is SYGVKD. There are 14 residues in the CDR3. Trimming removed 3 bases from V and 0 bases from J, with 6 bases in between. In DNA form, the CDR3 reads TGTGCCATCAGTGAACAGAATAGCAATCAGCCCCAGCATTTT. The encoded protein is CAISEQNSNQPQHF.

This clonotype occurred many times. The V gene is TRBV15, the J gene TRBJ2-7, with TRBD1 identical over 7 bases. CDR1 and CDR2 from the germline V gene are LNHNV and YYDKDF (reference sequence). This CDR3 contains 15 residues. V dropped 1 base and J dropped 2; count of bases not matched to a gene: 5. CDR3 nucleotides: TGTGCCACCAGCAGAGCAAGGACAGGTCCCTACGAGCAGTACTTC. Its protein product is CATSRARTGPYEQYF.

This clonotype has at least ten counts. The chain uses TRBV6-1 and TRBJ2-7, with D maybe TRBD1 (6 bases). CDR1 and CDR2 from the germline V gene are MNHNS and SASEGT. With 6 bases removed from V and 6 bases from J, the gap between germline ends came to 21 bases. This CDR3 is built from 15 residues. CDR3 sequence: CASSRDRDIPREQYF. The CDR3 region has the DNA TGTGCCAGCAGCCGCGACCGGGACATCCCCCGCGAGCAGTACTTC.

This chain connects TRBV27 to TRBJ1-4; the D is unclear. Per the germline V gene, CDR1 is MNHEY and CDR2 is SMNVEV (reference sequence). This CDR3 comprises 14 residues. Trimming took off 6 bases at V and 4 bases at J, with 12 bases between the two ends. The CDR3 reads CASSFGLVNEKLFF. DNA for the CDR3: TGTGCCAGCAGCTTCGGCTTAGTTAATGAAAAACTGTTTTTT.